Here is one TCR beta chain with its context. In germline, CDR1 is MDHEN, CDR2 SYDVKM. The ends were cut back, 11 bases at V and 2 bases at J, with 19 bases in the middle. The CDR3 totals 14 residues. A lack of ophthalmopathy progression within 18 months defined stable Graves' hyperthyroidism. Diagnostic assessment was based on clinical symptoms, serum thyroxine and TRAb, thyroid ultrasound and orbital computed tomography. This sample was included in a study of T cells in Graves' hyperthyroidism and ophthalmopathy. Study summary: Specimen type is peripheral blood, collected at initial diagnosis prior to any treatment.

The TCR beta CDR3 regions underwent amplification using RNA transcripts as the source. With the HTBI primer set, the TCR CDR3 went through a first round of RT-PCR. TCRdb re-called the multiplex PCR reads through MiXCR, storing one row per CDR3 protein. This sample has under 350,000 distinct CDR3 sequences, with 15% to 20% found just once. This TCR was recovered from a woman aged 45 to 65 with Graves' hyperthyroidism. What was sequenced was blood. The V call is TRBV28, the J call TRBJ2-7; possibly TRBD1 for D (5 bases). The CDR3 nucleotides are TGTGCCTCGCTGGGCGCCAGGGAACCCTACGAGCAGTACTTC. The encoded protein is CASLGAREPYEQYF.